This note documents a single TCR beta chain sequence. Per germline, CDR1 SGHTS and CDR2 YDEGEE. This CDR3 is 14 amino acids long. J was trimmed by 6 bases and V by 3 bases; bases with no gene match: 8. Original processing methods: Estimated nucleated cell counts came from reference gene primer amplification. Data came from immunoSEQ multiplex PCR; TCRdb stores just in-frame clones and leaves some out. The V and J calls and clone size come from that table; D and trimming were worked out from the DNA. The sample lists tens of thousands of clones; 91% were seen once. The data were taken from a study of blood T cell repertoires in COVID-19.

The sample taken for sequencing was peripheral blood. The origin of this receptor is a human donor in a cohort sampled during active COVID-19. The chain has TRBV5-8 and TRBJ2-7; 8 bases are a match to TRBD1. CDR3 residues: CASSSPGGPSEQYF. CDR3 in DNA: TGTGCCAGCAGCTCTCCAGGGGGCCCCTCCGAGCAGTACTTC.